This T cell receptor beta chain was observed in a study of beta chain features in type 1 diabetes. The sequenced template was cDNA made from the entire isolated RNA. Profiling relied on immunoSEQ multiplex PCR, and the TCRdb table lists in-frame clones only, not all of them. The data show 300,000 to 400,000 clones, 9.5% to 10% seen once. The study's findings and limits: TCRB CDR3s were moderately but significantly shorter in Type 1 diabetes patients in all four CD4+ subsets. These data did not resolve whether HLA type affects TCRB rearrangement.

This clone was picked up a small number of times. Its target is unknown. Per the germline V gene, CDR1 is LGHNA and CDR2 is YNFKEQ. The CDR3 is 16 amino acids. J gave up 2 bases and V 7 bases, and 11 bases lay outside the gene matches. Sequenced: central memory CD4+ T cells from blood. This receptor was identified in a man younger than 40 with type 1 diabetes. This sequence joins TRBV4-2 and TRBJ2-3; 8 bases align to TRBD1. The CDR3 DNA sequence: TGTGCCAGCACCCCCCGGCTGGACAGGGACACAGATACGCAGTATTTT. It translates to CASTPRLDRDTDTQYF.